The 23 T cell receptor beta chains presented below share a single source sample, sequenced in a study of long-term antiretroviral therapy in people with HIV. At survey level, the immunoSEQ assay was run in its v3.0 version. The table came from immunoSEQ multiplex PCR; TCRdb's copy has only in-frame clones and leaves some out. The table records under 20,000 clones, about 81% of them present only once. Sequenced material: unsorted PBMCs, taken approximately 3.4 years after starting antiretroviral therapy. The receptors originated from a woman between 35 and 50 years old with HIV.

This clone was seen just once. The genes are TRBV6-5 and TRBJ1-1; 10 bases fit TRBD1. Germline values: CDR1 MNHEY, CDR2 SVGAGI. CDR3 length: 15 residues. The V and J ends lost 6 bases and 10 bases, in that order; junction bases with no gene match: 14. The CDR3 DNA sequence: TGTGCCAGCAGGACCGGGACAGGGGTGGTGGGAAGAGCTTTCTTT. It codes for CASRTGTGVVGRAFF.

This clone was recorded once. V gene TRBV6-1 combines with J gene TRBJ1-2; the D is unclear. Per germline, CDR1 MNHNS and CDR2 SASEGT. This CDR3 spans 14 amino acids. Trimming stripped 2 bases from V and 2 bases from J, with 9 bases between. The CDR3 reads CASSEPGLNYGYTF. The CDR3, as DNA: TGTGCCAGCAGTGAACCAGGACTCAACTATGGCTACACCTTC.

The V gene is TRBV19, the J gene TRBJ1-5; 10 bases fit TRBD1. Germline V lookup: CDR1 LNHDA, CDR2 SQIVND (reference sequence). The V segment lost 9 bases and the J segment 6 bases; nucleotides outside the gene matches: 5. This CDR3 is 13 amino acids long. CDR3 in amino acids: CASSGQGGQPQHF. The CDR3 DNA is TGTGCCAGCTCAGGACAGGGGGGTCAGCCCCAGCATTTT.

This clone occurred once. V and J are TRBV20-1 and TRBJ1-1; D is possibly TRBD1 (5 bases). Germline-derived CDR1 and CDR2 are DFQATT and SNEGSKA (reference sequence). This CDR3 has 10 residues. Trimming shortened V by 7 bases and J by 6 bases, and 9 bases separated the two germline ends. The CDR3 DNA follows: TGCAGTGGCCAGGGAGCTGAAGCTTTCTTT. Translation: CSGQGAEAFF.

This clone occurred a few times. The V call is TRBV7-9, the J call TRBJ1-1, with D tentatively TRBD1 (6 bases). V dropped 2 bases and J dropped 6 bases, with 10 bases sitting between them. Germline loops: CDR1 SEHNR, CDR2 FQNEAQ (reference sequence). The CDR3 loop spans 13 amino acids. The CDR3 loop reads CASSLQAGAEAFF. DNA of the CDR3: TGTGCCAGCAGCTTACAGGCAGGGGCTGAAGCTTTCTTT.

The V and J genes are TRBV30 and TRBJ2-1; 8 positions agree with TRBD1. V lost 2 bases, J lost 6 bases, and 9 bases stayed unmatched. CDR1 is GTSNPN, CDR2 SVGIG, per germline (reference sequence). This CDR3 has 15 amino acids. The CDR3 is CAWSSKGQGGNEQFF. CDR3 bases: TGTGCCTGGAGTAGCAAAGGACAGGGTGGCAATGAGCAGTTCTTC. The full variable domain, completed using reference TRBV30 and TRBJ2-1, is SQTIHQWPATLVQPVGSPLSLECTVEGTSNPNLYWYRQAAGRGLQLLFYSVGIGQISSEVPQNLSASRPQDRQFILSSKKLLLSDSGFYLCAWSSKGQGGNEQFFGPGTRLTVL.

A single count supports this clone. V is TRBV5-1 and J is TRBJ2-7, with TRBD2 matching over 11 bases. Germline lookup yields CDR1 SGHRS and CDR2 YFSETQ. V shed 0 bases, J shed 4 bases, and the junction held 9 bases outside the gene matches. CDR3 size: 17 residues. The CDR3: CASSLGFGLAGSYEQYF. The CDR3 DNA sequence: TGCGCCAGCAGCTTGGGCTTCGGACTAGCGGGCTCATACGAGCAGTACTTC.

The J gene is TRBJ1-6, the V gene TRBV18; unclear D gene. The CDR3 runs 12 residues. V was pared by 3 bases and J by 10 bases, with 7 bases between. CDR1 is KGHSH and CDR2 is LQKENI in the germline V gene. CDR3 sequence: CASSPGWSPLHF. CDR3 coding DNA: TGTGCCAGCTCACCTGGGTGGTCACCCCTCCACTTT.

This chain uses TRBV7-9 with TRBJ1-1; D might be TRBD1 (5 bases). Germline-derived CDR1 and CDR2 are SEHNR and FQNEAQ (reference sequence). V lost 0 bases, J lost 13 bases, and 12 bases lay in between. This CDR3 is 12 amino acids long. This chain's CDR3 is CASSLAMGQVFF. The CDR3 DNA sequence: TGTGCCAGCAGCTTAGCGATGGGGCAGGTTTTCTTT. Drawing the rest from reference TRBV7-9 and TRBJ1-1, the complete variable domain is DTGVSQNPRHKITKRGQNVTFRCDPISEHNRLYWYRQTLGQGPEFLTYFQNEAQLEKSRLLSDRFSAERPKGSFSTLEIQRTEQGDSAMYLCASSLAMGQVFFGQGTRLTVV.

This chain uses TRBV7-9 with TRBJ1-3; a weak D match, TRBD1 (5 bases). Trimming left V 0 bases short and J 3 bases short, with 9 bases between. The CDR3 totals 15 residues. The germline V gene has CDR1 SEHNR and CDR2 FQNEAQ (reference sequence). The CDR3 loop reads CASSLAPGYGNTIYF. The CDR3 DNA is TGTGCCAGCAGCTTAGCGCCAGGGTATGGAAACACCATATATTTT.

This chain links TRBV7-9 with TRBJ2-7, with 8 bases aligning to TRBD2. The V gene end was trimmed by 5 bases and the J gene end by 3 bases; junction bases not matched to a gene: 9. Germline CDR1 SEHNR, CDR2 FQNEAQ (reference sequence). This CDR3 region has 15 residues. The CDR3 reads CASSLGLEVGYEQYF. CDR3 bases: TGTGCCAGCAGCCTGGGACTAGAGGTTGGCTACGAGCAGTACTTC.

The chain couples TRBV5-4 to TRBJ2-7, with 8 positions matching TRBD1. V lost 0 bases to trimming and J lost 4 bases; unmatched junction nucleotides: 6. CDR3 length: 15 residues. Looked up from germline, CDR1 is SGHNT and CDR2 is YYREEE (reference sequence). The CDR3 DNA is TGTGCCAGCAGCTTGGTAGGACAGGGAACGTACGAGCAGTACTTC. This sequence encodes CASSLVGQGTYEQYF.

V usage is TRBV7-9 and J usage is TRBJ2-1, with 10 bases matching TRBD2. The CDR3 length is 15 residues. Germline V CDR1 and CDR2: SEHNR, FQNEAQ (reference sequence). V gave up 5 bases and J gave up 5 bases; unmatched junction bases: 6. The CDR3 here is CASSHRLAGNNEQFF. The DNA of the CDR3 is TGTGCCAGCAGCCACAGACTAGCGGGTAACAATGAGCAGTTCTTC.

In nucleotides, the CDR3 is TGTGCCTGGAGTGTTCAGGGGGGGGGCAGAAAACTGTTTTTT. Protein: CAWSVQGGGRKLFF. The chain joins TRBV30 to TRBJ1-4; 7 positions match TRBD1. CDR1 GTSNPN and CDR2 SVGIG come from the germline V gene (reference sequence). Germline trimming cut 0 bases from V and 10 bases from J; bases unmatched to any gene: 8. The CDR3 has 14 amino acids.

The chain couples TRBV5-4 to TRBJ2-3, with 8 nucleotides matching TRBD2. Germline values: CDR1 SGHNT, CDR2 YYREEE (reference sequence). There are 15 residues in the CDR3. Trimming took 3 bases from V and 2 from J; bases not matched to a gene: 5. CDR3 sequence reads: CASSSSSGPTDTQYF. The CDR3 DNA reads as TGTGCCAGCAGCTCGTCTAGCGGGCCCACAGATACGCAGTATTTT.

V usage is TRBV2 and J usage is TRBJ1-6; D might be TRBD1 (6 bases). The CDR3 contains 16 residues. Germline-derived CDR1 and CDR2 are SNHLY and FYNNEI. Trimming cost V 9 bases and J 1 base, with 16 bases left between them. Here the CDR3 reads CARREETGSYNSPLHF. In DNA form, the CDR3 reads TGTGCCAGGCGGGAGGAGACAGGATCCTATAATTCACCCCTCCACTTT.

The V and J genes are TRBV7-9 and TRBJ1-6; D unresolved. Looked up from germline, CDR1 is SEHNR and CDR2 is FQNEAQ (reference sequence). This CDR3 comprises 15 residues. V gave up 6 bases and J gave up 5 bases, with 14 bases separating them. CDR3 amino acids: CASSFNSGHNSPLHF. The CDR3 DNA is TGTGCCAGCAGTTTTAACAGTGGACATAATTCACCCCTCCACTTT.

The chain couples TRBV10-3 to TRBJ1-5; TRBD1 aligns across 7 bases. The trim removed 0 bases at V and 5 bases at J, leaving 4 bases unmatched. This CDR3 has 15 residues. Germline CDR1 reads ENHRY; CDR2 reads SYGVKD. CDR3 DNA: TGTGCCATCAGTGAGTCAGGGGGCCTTGATCAGCCCCAGCATTTT. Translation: CAISESGGLDQPQHF.

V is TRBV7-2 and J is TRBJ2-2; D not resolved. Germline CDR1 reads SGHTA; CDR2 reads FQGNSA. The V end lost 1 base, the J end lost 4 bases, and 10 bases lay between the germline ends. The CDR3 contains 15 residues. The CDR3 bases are TGTGCCAGCAGCTTAGGGCTGACTTCCACCGGGGAGCTGTTTTTT. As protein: CASSLGLTSTGELFF.

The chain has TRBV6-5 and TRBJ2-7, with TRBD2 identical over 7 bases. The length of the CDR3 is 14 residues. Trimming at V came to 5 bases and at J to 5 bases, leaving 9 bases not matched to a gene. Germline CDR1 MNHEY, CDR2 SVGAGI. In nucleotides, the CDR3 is TGTGCCAGCAGTCTCACTCATCGGGGGGACGAGCAGTACTTC. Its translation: CASSLTHRGDEQYF.

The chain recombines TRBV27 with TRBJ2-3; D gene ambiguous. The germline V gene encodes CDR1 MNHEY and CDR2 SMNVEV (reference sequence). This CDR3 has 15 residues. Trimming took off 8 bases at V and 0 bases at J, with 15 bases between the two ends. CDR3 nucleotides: TGTGCCAGCCGTCGTTCCTTTGGGAGCACAGATACGCAGTATTTT. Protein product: CASRRSFGSTDTQYF.

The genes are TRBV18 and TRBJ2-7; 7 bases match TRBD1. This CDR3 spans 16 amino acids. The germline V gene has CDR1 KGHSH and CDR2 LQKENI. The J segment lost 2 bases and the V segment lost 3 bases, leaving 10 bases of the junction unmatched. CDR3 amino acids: CASSPNEHRGTYEQYF. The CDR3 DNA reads TGTGCCAGCTCACCGAATGAGCACAGGGGTACCTACGAGCAGTACTTC.

The CDR3 reads CASSLAGTGGDTQYF. DNA of the CDR3: TGCGCCAGCAGCTTGGCCGGGACAGGGGGAGATACGCAGTATTTT. The chain carries TRBV5-1 and TRBJ2-3; the match to TRBD1 covers 11 bases. This CDR3 spans 15 amino acids. The junction had 2 bases not matched to a gene; V was cut back by 0 bases and J by 5 bases. Germline V gives CDR1 SGHRS, CDR2 YFSETQ.